A selection of T cell receptor beta chains follows, all from one sample in a study of T cell responses to AZD1222 COVID-19 vaccine. Sequencing was performed with immunoSEQ multiplex PCR; in TCRdb, only in-frame clones are kept and a portion is missing. The sample yields about 99,000 clones, about 89% seen once. This specimen was peripheral blood, taken 28 days after the second AZD1222 dose. The receptors come from an adult who received the AZD1222 COVID-19 vaccine. Each CDR3 is given without its conserved first and last residue.

length,V,CDR3
15,TRBV18,ASSPPNPGLGSTEAF
11,TRBV5-4,ASSPGQQETQY
17,TRBV5-4,ASSSSTSGTPLSTDTQY
11,TRBV10-3,AIRGQVGETQY
13,TRBV6-5,ASSPTGVDNSPLH
9,TRBV27,ASSSALGQY
11,TRBV4-2,ASSQNVGGELF
14,TRBV5-1,ASSLDGVAKVGEQF
12,TRBV7-8,ASSLGTGQETQY
13,TRBV7-2,ASSLAQTGLYGYT
10,TRBV6-5,ASSLVGNTIY
12,TRBV5-1,ASSLVIGGPEQF
11,TRBV6-5,ASTQGATAGAF
12,TRBV2,ASSLGGKNNEQF
11,TRBV7-8,ASSLGLRNEQY
12,TRBV30,AWSVKGLQNIQY
13,TRBV27,ASNLRQGANSPLH
10,TRBV10-3,ATRTMYNEQF
13,TRBV2,ASSEASTRADTQY
13,TRBV15,ATSRDRGYTGELF
12,TRBV5-1,ASSAVDITYEQY
12,TRBV3-1/TRBV3-2,ASSPSGPNTEAF
12,TRBV9,ASSVGQGGNTIY
14,TRBV7-2,ASSPVRSSYNSPLH
11,TRBV18,ASSLPLVGEQF
15,TRBV5-6,ASSWGTSGTGTGELF
13,TRBV28,ASITGQVSYNEQF
11,TRBV19,ASSIWGAQPQH
14,TRBV6-1,ASSVSTGSSGNTIY
11,TRBV11-2,ASSSWGTGELF
13,TRBV4-2,ASSRPGQEAYGYT
12,TRBV5-1,ASSSGTGGEKLF
10,TRBV11-2,ASRNRDEKLF
12,TRBV14,ASSQNLESYEQY
12,TRBV5-1,ASSLGQGWDGYT
11,TRBV2,ASSGGTQETQY
13,TRBV18,ASSPREDKDTEAF
14,TRBV25-1,ASSDGRWAGSYEQY
11,TRBV24-1,ATSVGGRETQY
10,TRBV28,ASSLPGSPLH
13,TRBV19,ASSIGGSSTDTQY
13,TRBV24-1,ATSDFVGHPYEQY
10,TRBV28,ASSYPNSPLH
13,TRBV4-1,ASSQASGGNSPLH
12,TRBV15,ATSPGHYNQPQH
15,TRBV18,ASSPQTGTAGTGELF
13,TRBV5-1,ASSSGQGAGSPLH
13,TRBV6-2/TRBV6-3,ASSYAGKANYGYT
14,TRBV19,ASSIGVGGRRDGYT
18,TRBV4-1,ASSQDSRTSGRAGTDTQY
11,TRBV5-1,ASSASRGYEQY